This T cell receptor (beta chain) was identified during a study of blood T cell repertoires in COVID-19. On the study more broadly: T cells, B-cell-depleted T cells, or PBMCs provided the cDNA or gDNA that served as material.

Germline lookup yields CDR1 SGHNT and CDR2 YYREEE (reference sequence). The V end was cut by 2 bases, the J end by 3 bases, with 9 bases between. The CDR3 consists of 13 residues. TCRdb's copy holds only in-frame clones and misses some; the assay was immunoSEQ multiplex PCR. The data contain some 300,000 clones, approximately 90% of them singletons. This chain joins TRBV5-4 and TRBJ2-7; D may be TRBD1 (6 bases). This clonotype was sampled from a woman aged 60-75 years in a cohort exposed to, infected with or recovered from COVID-19 (not recorded which). What was sequenced was PBMCs or T cells enriched from blood (not recorded which). CDR3 sequence (DNA): TGTGCCAGCAGCTTCGACAGGAACTACGAGCAGTACTTC. Amino acids: CASSFDRNYEQYF.